Detailed here is one T cell receptor beta chain. Its antigen remains unknown. The source of the sample is a study of early T cells in non-severe SARS-CoV-2 infection. As for the study in general: RNA in bulk from unsorted whole blood was sequenced, and chains were unpaired. Study-wide findings and caveats: Using VDJdb, the matching emphasized anti-spike CD8 responses while missing private and CD4 specificities.

The CDR3 extends over 15 amino acids. The J segment lost 7 bases and the V segment lost 3 bases, leaving 8 bases of the junction unmatched. The germline CDR1 and CDR2 sequences are DFQATT and SNEGSKA (reference sequence). Separate cDNA molecules each had unique molecular identifiers attached to them. From the 5' RACE reads, TCRdb called clonotypes with MiXCR, one entry per CDR3 protein. The sample has about 82,000 distinct CDR3 sequences; less than 15% are singletons. This clonotype was obtained from an adult who was a healthcare worker with PCR-confirmed SARS-CoV-2 infection or an uninfected control (not recorded which). Sequenced material: whole blood. The chain carries TRBV20-1 and TRBJ2-3; 12 bases agree with TRBD2. The CDR3 protein is CSARLLAGGYHTQYF. The CDR3, as DNA: TGCAGTGCTAGGCTACTAGCGGGGGGTTACCATACGCAGTATTTT.